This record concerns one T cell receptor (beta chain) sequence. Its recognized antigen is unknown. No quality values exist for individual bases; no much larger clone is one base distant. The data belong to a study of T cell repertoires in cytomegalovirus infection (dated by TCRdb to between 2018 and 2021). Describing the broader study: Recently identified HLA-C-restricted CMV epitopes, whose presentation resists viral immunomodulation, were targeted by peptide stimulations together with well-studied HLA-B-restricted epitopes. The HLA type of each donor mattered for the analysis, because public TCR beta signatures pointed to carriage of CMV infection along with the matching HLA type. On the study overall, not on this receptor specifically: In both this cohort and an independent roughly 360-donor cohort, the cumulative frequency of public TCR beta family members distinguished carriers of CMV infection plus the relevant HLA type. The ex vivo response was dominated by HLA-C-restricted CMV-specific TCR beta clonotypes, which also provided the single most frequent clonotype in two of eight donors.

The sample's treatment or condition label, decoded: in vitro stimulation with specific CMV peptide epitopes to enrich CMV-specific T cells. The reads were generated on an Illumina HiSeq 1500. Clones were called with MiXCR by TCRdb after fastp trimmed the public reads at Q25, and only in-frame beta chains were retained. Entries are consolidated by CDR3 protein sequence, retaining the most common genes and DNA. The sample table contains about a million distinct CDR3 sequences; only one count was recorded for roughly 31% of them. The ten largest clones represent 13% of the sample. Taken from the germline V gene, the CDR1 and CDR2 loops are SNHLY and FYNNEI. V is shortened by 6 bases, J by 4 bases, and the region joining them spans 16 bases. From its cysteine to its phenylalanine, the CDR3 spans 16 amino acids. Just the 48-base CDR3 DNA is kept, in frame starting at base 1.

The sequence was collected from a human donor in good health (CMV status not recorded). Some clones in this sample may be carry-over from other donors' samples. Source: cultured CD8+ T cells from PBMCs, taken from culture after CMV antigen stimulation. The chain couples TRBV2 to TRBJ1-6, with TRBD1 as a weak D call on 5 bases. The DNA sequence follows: TGTGCCAGCAGGGAGGGTCAGAAGGGGTATAATTCACCCCTCCACTTT. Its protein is CASREGQKGYNSPLHF.